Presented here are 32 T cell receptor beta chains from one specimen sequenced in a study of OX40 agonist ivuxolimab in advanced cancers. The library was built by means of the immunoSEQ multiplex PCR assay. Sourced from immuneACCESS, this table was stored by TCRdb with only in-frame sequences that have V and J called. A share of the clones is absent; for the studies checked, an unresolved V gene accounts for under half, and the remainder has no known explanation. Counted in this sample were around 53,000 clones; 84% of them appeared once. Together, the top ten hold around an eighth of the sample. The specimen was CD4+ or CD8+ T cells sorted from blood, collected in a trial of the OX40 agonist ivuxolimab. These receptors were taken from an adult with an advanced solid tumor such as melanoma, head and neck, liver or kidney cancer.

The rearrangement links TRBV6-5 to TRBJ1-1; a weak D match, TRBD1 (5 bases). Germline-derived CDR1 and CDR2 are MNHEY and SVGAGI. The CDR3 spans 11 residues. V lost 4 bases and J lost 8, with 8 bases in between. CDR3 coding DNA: TGTGCCAGCAGTTGGGGCGGGGAAGCTTTCTTT. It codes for CASSWGGEAFF.

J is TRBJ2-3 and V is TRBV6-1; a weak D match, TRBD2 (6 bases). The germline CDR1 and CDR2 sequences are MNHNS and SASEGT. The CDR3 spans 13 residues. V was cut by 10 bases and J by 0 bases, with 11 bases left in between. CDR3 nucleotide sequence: TGTGCCACAAAGCGGGTGAGCACAGATACGCAGTATTTT. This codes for CATKRVSTDTQYF.

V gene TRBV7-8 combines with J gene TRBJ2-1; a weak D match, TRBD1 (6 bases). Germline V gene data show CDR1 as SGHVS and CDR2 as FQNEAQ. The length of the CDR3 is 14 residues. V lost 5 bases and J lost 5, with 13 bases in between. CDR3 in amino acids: CASSLRTANNEQFF. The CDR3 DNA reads TGTGCCAGCAGCCTTCGGACAGCTAACAATGAGCAGTTCTTC. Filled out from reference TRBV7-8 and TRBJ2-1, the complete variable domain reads GAGVSQSPRYKVAKRGQDVALRCDPISGHVSLFWYQQALGQGPEFLTYFQNEAQLDKSGLPSDRFFAERPEGSVSTLKIQRTQQEDSAVYLCASSLRTANNEQFFGPGTRLTVL.

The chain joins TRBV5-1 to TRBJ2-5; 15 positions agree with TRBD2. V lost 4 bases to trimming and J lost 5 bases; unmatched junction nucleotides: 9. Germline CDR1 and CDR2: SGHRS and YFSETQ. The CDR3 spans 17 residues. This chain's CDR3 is CASSHWTSGRAVETQYF. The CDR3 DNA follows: TGCGCCAGCAGCCACTGGACTAGCGGGAGGGCCGTTGAGACCCAGTACTTC.

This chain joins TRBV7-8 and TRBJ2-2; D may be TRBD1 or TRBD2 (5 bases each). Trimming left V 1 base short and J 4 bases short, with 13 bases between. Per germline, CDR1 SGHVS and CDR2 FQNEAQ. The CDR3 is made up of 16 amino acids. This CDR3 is CASSLVGAVVTGELFF. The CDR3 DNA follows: TGTGCCAGCAGCTTAGTCGGGGCGGTGGTCACCGGGGAGCTGTTTTTT.

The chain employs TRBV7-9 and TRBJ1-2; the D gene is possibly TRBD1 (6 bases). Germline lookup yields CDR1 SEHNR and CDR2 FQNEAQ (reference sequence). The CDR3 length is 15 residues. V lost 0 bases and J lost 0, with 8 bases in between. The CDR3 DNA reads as TGTGCCAGCAGCTTAGCGGGGGGGCCTAACTATGGCTACACCTTC. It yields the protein CASSLAGGPNYGYTF.

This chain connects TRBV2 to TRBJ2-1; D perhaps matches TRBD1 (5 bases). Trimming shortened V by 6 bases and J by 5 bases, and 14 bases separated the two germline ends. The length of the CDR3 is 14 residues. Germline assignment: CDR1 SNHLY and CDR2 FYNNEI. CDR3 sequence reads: CASRRQPLNNEQFF. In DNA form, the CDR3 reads TGTGCCAGCAGAAGACAGCCCCTCAACAATGAGCAGTTCTTC.

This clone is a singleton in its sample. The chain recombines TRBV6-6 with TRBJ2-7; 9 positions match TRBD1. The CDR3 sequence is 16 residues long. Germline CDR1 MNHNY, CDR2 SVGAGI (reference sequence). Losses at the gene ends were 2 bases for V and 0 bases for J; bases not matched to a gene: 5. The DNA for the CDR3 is TGTGCCAGCAGTTACCGAACAGGGGGCAGCTCCTACGAGCAGTACTTC. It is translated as CASSYRTGGSSYEQYF.

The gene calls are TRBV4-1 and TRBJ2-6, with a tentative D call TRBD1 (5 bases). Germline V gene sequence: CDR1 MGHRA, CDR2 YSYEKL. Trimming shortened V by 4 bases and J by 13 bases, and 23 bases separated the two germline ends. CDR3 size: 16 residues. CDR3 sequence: CASSRASQGSTGVLTF. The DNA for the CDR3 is TGCGCCAGCAGCCGTGCGTCTCAGGGTTCCACTGGGGTCCTGACTTTC.

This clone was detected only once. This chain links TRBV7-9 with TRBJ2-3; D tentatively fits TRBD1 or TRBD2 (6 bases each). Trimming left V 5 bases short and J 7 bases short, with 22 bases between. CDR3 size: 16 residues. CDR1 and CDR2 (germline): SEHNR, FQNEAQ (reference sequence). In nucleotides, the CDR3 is TGTGCCAGCAGCCCCCGACCCGGAGGGGGGAAAAATACGCAGTATTTT. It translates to CASSPRPGGGKNTQYF.

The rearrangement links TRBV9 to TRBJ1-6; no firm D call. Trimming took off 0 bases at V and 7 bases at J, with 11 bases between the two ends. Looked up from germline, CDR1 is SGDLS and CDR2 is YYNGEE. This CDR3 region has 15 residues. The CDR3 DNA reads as TGTGCCAGCAGCGTAGAGGGAGGGTTAAATTCACCCCTCCACTTT. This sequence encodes CASSVEGGLNSPLHF. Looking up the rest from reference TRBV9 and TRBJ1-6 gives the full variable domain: DSGVTQTPKHLITATGQRVTLRCSPRSGDLSVYWYQQSLDQGLQFLIQYYNGEERAKGNILERFSAQQFPDLHSELNLSSLELGDSALYFCASSVEGGLNSPLHFGNGTRLTVT.

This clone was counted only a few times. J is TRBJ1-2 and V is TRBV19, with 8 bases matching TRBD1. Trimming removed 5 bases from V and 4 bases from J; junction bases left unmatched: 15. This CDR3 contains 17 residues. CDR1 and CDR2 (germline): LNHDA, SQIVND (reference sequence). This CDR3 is CASSSTSAGTGRYGYTF. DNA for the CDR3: TGTGCCAGTAGTTCTACCTCCGCGGGGACAGGCCGCTATGGCTACACCTTC.

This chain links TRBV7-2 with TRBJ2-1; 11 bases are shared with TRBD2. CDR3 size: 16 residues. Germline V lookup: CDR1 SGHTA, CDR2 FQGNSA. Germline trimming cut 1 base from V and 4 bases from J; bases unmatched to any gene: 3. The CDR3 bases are TGTGCCAGCAGCTTAGGTGGGACTAGCGGATACAATGAGCAGTTCTTC. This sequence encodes CASSLGGTSGYNEQFF.

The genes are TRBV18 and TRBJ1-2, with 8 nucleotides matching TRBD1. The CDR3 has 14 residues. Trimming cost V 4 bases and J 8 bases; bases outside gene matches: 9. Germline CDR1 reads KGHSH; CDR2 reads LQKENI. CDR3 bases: TGTGCCAGCTCACTATCGGACAGGGCTAGGGGCTACACCTTC. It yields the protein CASSLSDRARGYTF.

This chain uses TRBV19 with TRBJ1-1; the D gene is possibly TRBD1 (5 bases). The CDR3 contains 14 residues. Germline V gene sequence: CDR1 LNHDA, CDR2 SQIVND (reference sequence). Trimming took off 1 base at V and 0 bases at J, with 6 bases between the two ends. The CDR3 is CASSIGQLNTEAFF. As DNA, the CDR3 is TGTGCCAGTAGTATAGGACAGTTGAACACTGAAGCTTTCTTT.

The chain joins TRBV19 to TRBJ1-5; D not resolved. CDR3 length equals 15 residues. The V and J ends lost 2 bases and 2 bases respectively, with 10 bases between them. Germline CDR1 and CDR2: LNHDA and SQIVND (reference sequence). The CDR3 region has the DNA TGTGCCAGTAGTATATCCAGAACGCGCAATCAGCCCCAGCATTTT. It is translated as CASSISRTRNQPQHF.

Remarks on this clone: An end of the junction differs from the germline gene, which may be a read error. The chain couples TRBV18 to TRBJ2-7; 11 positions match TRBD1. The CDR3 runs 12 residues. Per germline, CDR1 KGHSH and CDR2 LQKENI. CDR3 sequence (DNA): TGTGCCAGCTCTGGAGTGGACAGGGGGCTCGGCTTC. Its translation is CASSGVDRGLGF.

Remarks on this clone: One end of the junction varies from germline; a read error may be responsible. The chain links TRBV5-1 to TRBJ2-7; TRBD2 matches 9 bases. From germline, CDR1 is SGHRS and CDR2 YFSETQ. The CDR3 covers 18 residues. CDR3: CASSLGPSGAYSSYEQHF. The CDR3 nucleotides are TGCGCCAGCAGCTTGGGGCCTAGCGGGGCGTATAGCTCCTACGAGCAGCACTTC.

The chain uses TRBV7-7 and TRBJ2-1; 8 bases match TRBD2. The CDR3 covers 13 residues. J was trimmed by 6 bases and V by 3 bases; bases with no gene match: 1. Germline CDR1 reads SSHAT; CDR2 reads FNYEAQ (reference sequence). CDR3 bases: TGTGCCAGCAGCTTGGGGACTAGCAATGAGCAGTTCTTC. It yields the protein CASSLGTSNEQFF.

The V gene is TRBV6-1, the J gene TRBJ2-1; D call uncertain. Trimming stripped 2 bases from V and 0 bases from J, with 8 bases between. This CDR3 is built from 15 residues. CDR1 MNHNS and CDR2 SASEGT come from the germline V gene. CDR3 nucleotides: TGTGCCAGCAGTGAATTAGGACCCTCCTACAATGAGCAGTTCTTC. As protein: CASSELGPSYNEQFF.

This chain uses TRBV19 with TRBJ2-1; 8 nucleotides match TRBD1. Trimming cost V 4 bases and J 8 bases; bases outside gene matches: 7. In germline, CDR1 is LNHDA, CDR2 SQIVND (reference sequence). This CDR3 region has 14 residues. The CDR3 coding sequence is TGTGCCAGTAGTACGACAGGGGACCAGGATGAGCAGTTCTTC. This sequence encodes CASSTTGDQDEQFF.

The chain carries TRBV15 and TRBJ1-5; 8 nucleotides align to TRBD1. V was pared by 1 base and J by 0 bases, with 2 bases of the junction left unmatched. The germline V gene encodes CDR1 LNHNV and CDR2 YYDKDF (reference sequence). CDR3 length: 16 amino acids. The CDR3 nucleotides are TGTGCCACCAGCAGAGGACAGGGGAATAGCAATCAGCCCCAGCATTTT. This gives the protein CATSRGQGNSNQPQHF.

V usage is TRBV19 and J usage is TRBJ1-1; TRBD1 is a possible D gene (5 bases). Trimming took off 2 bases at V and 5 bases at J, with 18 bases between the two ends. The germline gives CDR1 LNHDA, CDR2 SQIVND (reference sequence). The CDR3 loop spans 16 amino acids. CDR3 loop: CASSINVGRTWTEAFF. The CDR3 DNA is TGTGCCAGTAGTATAAATGTAGGGAGGACATGGACTGAAGCTTTCTTT.

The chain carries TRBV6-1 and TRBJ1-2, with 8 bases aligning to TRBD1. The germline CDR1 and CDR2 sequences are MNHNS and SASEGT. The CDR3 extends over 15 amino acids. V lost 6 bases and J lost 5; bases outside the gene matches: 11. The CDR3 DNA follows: TGTGCCAGCAGACAATCAGGGGGCGCTGGGTATGGCTACACCTTC. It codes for CASRQSGGAGYGYTF.

CDR3 sequence: CASSIRGIGDIQYF. Written as DNA, the CDR3 is TGTGCCAGTAGTATAAGGGGAATTGGGGACATTCAGTACTTC. The genes are TRBV19 and TRBJ2-4; D possibly corresponds to TRBD1 (5 bases). Trimming stripped 2 bases from V and 8 bases from J, with 13 bases between. Germline CDR1 LNHDA, CDR2 SQIVND (reference sequence). This CDR3 spans 14 amino acids.

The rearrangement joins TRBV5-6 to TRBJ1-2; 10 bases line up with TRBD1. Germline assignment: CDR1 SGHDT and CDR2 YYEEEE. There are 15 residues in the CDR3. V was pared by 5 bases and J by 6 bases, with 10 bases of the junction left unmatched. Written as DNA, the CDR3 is TGTGCCAGCAGTACCGGGACAGGGGTTAAAAATGGCTACACCTTC. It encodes CASSTGTGVKNGYTF.

CDR3 protein: CATRAELISYNEQFF. In nucleotides, the CDR3 is TGTGCCACCCGGGCGGAGCTGATTTCCTACAATGAGCAGTTCTTC. V usage is TRBV10-3 and J usage is TRBJ2-1, with D uncertain. CDR3 length: 15 residues. Germline-derived CDR1 and CDR2 are ENHRY and SYGVKD. Trimming removed 10 bases from V and 1 base from J, with 17 bases in between.

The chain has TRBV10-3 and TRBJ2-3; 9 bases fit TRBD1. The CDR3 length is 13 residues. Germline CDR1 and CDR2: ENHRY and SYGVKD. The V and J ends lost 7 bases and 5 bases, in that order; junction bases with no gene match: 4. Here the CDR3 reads CAINRQGEDTQYF. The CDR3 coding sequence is TGTGCCATCAACCGACAGGGGGAAGATACGCAGTATTTT.

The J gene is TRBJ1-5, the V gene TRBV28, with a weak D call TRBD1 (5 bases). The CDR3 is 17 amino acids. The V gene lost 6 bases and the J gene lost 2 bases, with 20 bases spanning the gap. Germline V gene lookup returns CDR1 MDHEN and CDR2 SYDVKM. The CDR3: CASSDLSRVYGNQPQHF. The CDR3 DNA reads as TGTGCCAGCAGCGACCTATCCAGGGTTTATGGCAATCAGCCCCAGCATTTT.

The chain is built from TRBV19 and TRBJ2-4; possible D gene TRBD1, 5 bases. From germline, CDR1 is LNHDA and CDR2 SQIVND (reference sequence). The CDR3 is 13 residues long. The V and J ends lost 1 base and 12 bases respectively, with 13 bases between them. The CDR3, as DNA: TGTGCCAGTAGTATAGCGGCGGAAAGGGGTCAGTACTTC. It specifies CASSIAAERGQYF.

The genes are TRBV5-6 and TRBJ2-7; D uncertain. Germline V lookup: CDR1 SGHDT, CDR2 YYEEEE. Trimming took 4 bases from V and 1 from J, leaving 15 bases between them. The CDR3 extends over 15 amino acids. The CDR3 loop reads CASSRPAGQSYEQYF. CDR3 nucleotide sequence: TGTGCCAGCAGCCGCCCAGCCGGCCAGTCCTACGAGCAGTACTTC.

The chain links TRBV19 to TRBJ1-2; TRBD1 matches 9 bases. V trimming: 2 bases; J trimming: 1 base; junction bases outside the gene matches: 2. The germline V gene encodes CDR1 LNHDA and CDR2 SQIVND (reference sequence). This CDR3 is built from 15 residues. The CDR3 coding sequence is TGTGCCAGTAGTATAATGGGACAGGGTAACTATGGCTACACCTTC. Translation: CASSIMGQGNYGYTF.